Following are 14 T cell receptor beta chains from one sample sequenced in a study of metastatic and nonmetastatic thyroid tumors. TCRdb reprocessed the PCR reads via MiXCR. Of roughly 89,000 clones listed, under 15% are singletons. No treatment of any kind had been given to any patient before thyroid surgery. Sample: tumor tissue. The receptors stem from a female donor with papillary thyroid cancer or a benign thyroid nodule (not recorded which). Some clones in this sample may be carry-over from other donors' samples.

This clone was picked up many times. The chain is built from TRBV6-5 and TRBJ2-3; 9 bases are shared with TRBD2. Losses at the gene ends were 5 bases for V and 6 bases for J; bases not matched to a gene: 15. This CDR3 spans 17 amino acids. Germline CDR1 is MNHEY and CDR2 is SVGAGI. The CDR3 bases are TGTGCCAGCAGTCATAGTAGCGGGAGAGGGGGATCTGATACGCAGTATTTT. Amino acids: CASSHSSGRGGSDTQYF.

This clone has ten or more counts. Other DNA sequences of this sample code for an identical CDR3. The J gene is TRBJ2-3, the V gene TRBV10-3; D is perhaps TRBD2 (5 bases). The CDR3 length is 14 residues. The germline V gene has CDR1 ENHRY and CDR2 SYGVKD. The V end lost 0 bases, the J end lost 4 bases, and 8 bases lay between the germline ends. The CDR3 loop reads CAISESVSADTQYF. The CDR3 DNA reads TGTGCCATCAGTGAGTCGGTTAGCGCAGATACGCAGTATTTT.

This clone was seen ten or more times. Other nucleotide sequences from this sample produce the same CDR3. The V and J genes are TRBV27 and TRBJ2-1, with 7 bases lining up with TRBD2. This CDR3 is built from 14 residues. V lost 8 bases and J lost 8; bases outside the gene matches: 12. Germline CDR1 MNHEY, CDR2 SMNVEV (reference sequence). CDR3 loop: CASGVLGLPDEQFF. Here the CDR3 DNA reads TGTGCCAGCGGGGTTCTGGGACTACCAGATGAGCAGTTCTTC.

In the case of this clone: An end of the junction does not agree with germline; a read error may underlie this. The chain couples TRBV7-2 to TRBJ2-2; TRBD2 agrees at 9 bases. Germline V gene sequence: CDR1 SGHTA, CDR2 FQGNSA. The CDR3 totals 15 residues. In DNA form, the CDR3 reads TGTGCCAGCAGCGCTATAGCGGGAGAAACAGGGGAGCCGTTTTTT. Residues: CASSAIAGETGEPFF.

The table lists this clone with many counts. This sequence joins TRBV3-1 and TRBJ2-3; TRBD2 is a possible D gene (6 bases). V was shortened by 4 bases and J by 0 bases, with 14 bases between the two germline ends. The CDR3 has 16 residues. Germline CDR1 LGHDT, CDR2 YNNKEL (reference sequence). The CDR3 sequence: CASSPLYGTSTDTQYF. Written as DNA, the CDR3 is TGTGCCAGCAGCCCCCTGTACGGGACTAGCACAGATACGCAGTATTTT.

In this sample, this clone turned up many times. The chain is built from TRBV13 and TRBJ2-3, with D perhaps TRBD1 or TRBD2 (5 bases each). Trimming took 6 bases from V and 4 from J, leaving 14 bases between them. This CDR3 is built from 14 residues. Germline values: CDR1 PRHDT, CDR2 FYEKMQ (reference sequence). CDR3 in amino acids: CASRRGYTSDTQYF. The CDR3 coding sequence is TGTGCCAGCAGACGGGGCTATACCTCAGATACGCAGTATTTT.

As to this clone: A much larger clone differs by one base, so this may be a read error. The chain carries TRBV5-1 and TRBJ2-5; D call uncertain. Germline V gives CDR1 SGHRS, CDR2 YFSETQ. The ends were cut back, 2 bases at V and 7 bases at J, with 15 bases in the middle. This CDR3 contains 14 residues. CDR3 DNA sequence: TGCGCCAGCAGCTTTGTCGGTCAGGATGGGACCCAGTACTTC. Translated, it gives CASSFVGQDGTQYF.

This clone has just a few counts. A much larger clonotype is one base distant, so this may be a read error. The CDR3 DNA is TGCGCCAGCAGCTTTTCGGAATTGGGCGATCCTGAGCAGTTCTTC. Its protein product is CASSFSELGDPEQFF. The V and J genes are TRBV5-1 and TRBJ2-1, with no clear D. Trimming cost V 2 bases and J 9 bases, with 18 bases left between them. Germline V gene lookup returns CDR1 SGHRS and CDR2 YFSETQ. CDR3 length: 15 amino acids.

This clone is medium-sized (0.01 to 0.1%) by share. This chain uses TRBV11-2 with TRBJ2-7, with 13 bases lining up with TRBD2. V lost 3 bases and J lost 3; bases outside the gene matches: 2. The CDR3 loop spans 15 amino acids. Germline CDR1 and CDR2: SGHAT and FQNNGV. The CDR3 sequence is CASSFGLAGVYEQYF. CDR3 nucleotides: TGTGCCAGCAGCTTCGGACTAGCGGGAGTCTACGAGCAGTACTTC.

Many counts were recorded for this clone. V and J are TRBV5-1 and TRBJ2-1, with 8 bases identical to TRBD2. Germline loops: CDR1 SGHRS, CDR2 YFSETQ. The CDR3 spans 13 residues. Trimming at V came to 4 bases and at J to 10 bases, leaving 7 bases not matched to a gene. CDR3 protein: CASSPLSSGEQFF. In DNA, the CDR3 is TGCGCCAGCAGCCCGCTTTCTAGCGGGGAGCAGTTCTTC.

This clone was observed at least ten times. V is TRBV25-1 and J is TRBJ1-2, with unresolved D. Germline assignment: CDR1 MGHDK and CDR2 SYGVNS. The CDR3 is 14 amino acids. Deletions cut 3 bases from V and 2 bases from J, with 10 bases between. The CDR3 loop is CASSDAGGNYGYTF. CDR3 DNA: TGTGCCAGCAGTGACGCGGGAGGGAACTATGGCTACACCTTC.

In this sample, this clone turned up many times. The V and J genes are TRBV18 and TRBJ2-2, with TRBD2 matching over 13 bases. Germline V lookup: CDR1 KGHSH, CDR2 LQKENI. The length of the CDR3 is 16 residues. Trimming took 3 bases from V and 7 from J; bases not matched to a gene: 5. The CDR3 nucleotides are TGTGCCAGCTCACCCTGGACTAGCGGGAGTAGCGGGGAGCTGTTTTTT. Its translation: CASSPWTSGSSGELFF.

This clone was counted at least ten times. The J gene is TRBJ2-5, the V gene TRBV20-1; TRBD2 aligns across 11 bases. After removal of 7 bases from V and 5 bases from J, the junction contained 6 bases not matched to a gene. The germline CDR1 and CDR2 sequences are DFQATT and SNEGSKA (reference sequence). This CDR3 spans 13 amino acids. The CDR3 DNA reads as TGCAGTGTAACTAGCGGGAGAGGGGAGACCCAGTACTTC. Translation: CSVTSGRGETQYF.

This clone was counted many times. The rearrangement joins TRBV5-1 to TRBJ2-3; D is ambiguous. Germline V CDR1 and CDR2: SGHRS, YFSETQ. The V and J ends lost 4 bases and 0 bases respectively, with 12 bases between them. This CDR3 is 15 amino acids long. The CDR3 DNA is TGCGCCAGCAGCCCGCTTCGGAGAAGCACAGATACGCAGTATTTT. Translation: CASSPLRRSTDTQYF.